This T cell receptor (beta chain) comes out of a study of read filtering for tumor transcriptome and immune sequencing. This library used approximately 0.4 ug RNA and molecular barcoded adaptors spanning alpha/delta and beta/gamma chains. TCRdb recomputed calls from the reads with MiXCR, one row per CDR3 protein. The sample lists about 93,000 distinct CDR3 sequences, 20% to 25% occurring once. This clonotype has at least ten counts. Its antigen is still unknown. Study-wide points: RNA-seq captured clonotypes less deeply and reliably than IR-seq.

The sequence was collected from a donor aged 40 or older with multiple myeloma. Sequencing used a population of CD138-negative cells sorted from bone marrow.

The CDR3 region is CASRPFGVSSYEQYF. The CDR3 nucleotides read TGTGCCAGCAGACCCTTCGGGGTTAGCTCCTACGAGCAGTACTTC. The rearrangement links TRBV28 to TRBJ2-7; tentatively, D is TRBD2 (5 bases). V was shortened by 6 bases and J by 0 bases, with 15 bases between the two germline ends. Germline V gene sequence: CDR1 MDHEN, CDR2 SYDVKM. CDR3 length equals 15 residues. The variable domain in full, completed from reference TRBV28 and TRBJ2-7, reads DVKVTQSSRYLVKRTGEKVFLECVQDMDHENMFWYRQDPGLGLRLIYFSYDVKMKEKGDIPEGYSVSREKKERFSLILESASTNQTSMYLCASRPFGVSSYEQYFGPGTRLTVT.